A single sample is the source of the 22 T cell receptor beta chains below, sequenced in a study of human thymus T cells. TCRdb's copy holds only in-frame clones and misses some; the assay was immunoSEQ multiplex PCR. Of approximately 46,000 clones in the sample, more than 85% are singletons; the top ten hold under 0.2%. Sequences were obtained from blood. The receptors were gathered from a girl less than two years old with a congenital heart defect but otherwise immunologically healthy.

The chain links TRBV19 to TRBJ1-5, with TRBD1 matching 7 bases. CDR1 LNHDA and CDR2 SQIVND come from the germline V gene (reference sequence). This CDR3 spans 15 amino acids. Trimming at V came to 5 bases and at J to 0 bases, leaving 4 bases not matched to a gene. The CDR3 DNA reads TGTGCCAGTAGTCCGACAGGGACTAGCAATCAGCCCCAGCATTTT. This sequence encodes CASSPTGTSNQPQHF. The full variable domain, its missing parts supplied by reference TRBV19 and TRBJ1-5, is DGGITQSPKYLFRKEGQNVTLSCEQNLNHDAMYWYRQDPGQGLRLIYYSQIVNDFQKGDIAEGYSVSREKKESFPLTVTSAQKNPTAFYLCASSPTGTSNQPQHFGDGTRLSIL.

The rearrangement joins TRBV5-1 to TRBJ2-7; possibly TRBD2 for D (6 bases). CDR3 length: 17 amino acids. Germline V gives CDR1 SGHRS, CDR2 YFSETQ. The V end was cut by 2 bases, the J end by 1 base, with 19 bases between. CDR3 sequence (DNA): TGCGCCAGCAGCTTTTACTTGTGGGAGGTCGGATCCTACGAGCAGTACTTC. This gives the protein CASSFYLWEVGSYEQYF.

This sequence joins TRBV14 and TRBJ1-1; maybe TRBD1 (6 bases). The CDR3 contains 13 residues. In germline, CDR1 is SGHDN, CDR2 FVKESK. Trimming shortened V by 3 bases and J by 7 bases, and 12 bases separated the two germline ends. In DNA form, the CDR3 reads TGTGCCAGCAGCCAGGGGGGGCGCGGTGAAGCTTTCTTT. Its protein product is CASSQGGRGEAFF.

This chain joins TRBV10-3 and TRBJ2-7, with D hard to call. The CDR3 runs to 13 residues. The V and J ends lost 6 bases and 0 bases respectively, with 9 bases between them. The germline V gene has CDR1 ENHRY and CDR2 SYGVKD. As DNA, the CDR3 is TGTGCCATCAGCGGAAGAGTCTCCTACGAGCAGTACTTC. Translation: CAISGRVSYEQYF.

This clone was detected once. CDR3 sequence: CASSLLSGTSNNEQFF. CDR3 sequence (DNA): TGTGCCAGCAGCCTCCTGTCCGGGACATCCAACAATGAGCAGTTCTTC. The chain couples TRBV7-7 to TRBJ2-1; TRBD1 is a possible D gene (6 bases). Germline loops: CDR1 SSHAT, CDR2 FNYEAQ (reference sequence). Trimming cost V 5 bases and J 5 bases, with 19 bases left between them. The CDR3 consists of 16 residues.

The chain recombines TRBV7-9 with TRBJ2-2; TRBD1 matches 7 bases. The germline V gene has CDR1 SEHNR and CDR2 FQNEAQ (reference sequence). Unmatched junction bases numbered 8, after V lost 6 bases and J lost 4 bases. The CDR3 spans 15 residues. In DNA, the CDR3 is TGTGCCAGCAGTTGGCTAGCAGGGGGCACCGGGGAGCTGTTTTTT. This translates into CASSWLAGGTGELFF. The complete variable domain, with remaining parts taken from reference TRBV7-9 and TRBJ2-2, reads DTGVSQNPRHKITKRGQNVTFRCDPISEHNRLYWYRQTLGQGPEFLTYFQNEAQLEKSRLLSDRFSAERPKGSFSTLEIQRTEQGDSAMYLCASSWLAGGTGELFFGEGSRLTVL.

This rearrangement joins TRBV19 to TRBJ2-1; possible D gene TRBD1, 9 bases. The V gene's germline CDR1 is LNHDA and CDR2 SQIVND (reference sequence). V was cut by 10 bases and J by 7 bases, with 20 bases left in between. The CDR3 runs 14 residues. This CDR3 reads CATSGTGTRNEQFF. The CDR3 nucleotides are TGTGCCACCTCCGGGACAGGGACTAGAAATGAGCAGTTCTTC.

The V gene is TRBV27, the J gene TRBJ1-5; D is ambiguous. The CDR3 sequence is 14 residues long. Trimming shortened V by 5 bases and J by 0 bases, and 8 bases separated the two germline ends. Germline CDR1 reads MNHEY; CDR2 reads SMNVEV (reference sequence). In nucleotides, the CDR3 is TGTGCCAGCAGTCCTATACATAGCAATCAGCCCCAGCATTTT. Its protein product is CASSPIHSNQPQHF.

J is TRBJ2-1 and V is TRBV5-1; no definite D call. The length of the CDR3 is 15 residues. The ends were cut back, 0 bases at V and 7 bases at J, with 14 bases in the middle. Germline-derived CDR1 and CDR2 are SGHRS and YFSETQ. The CDR3 sequence: CASSLGATPTNEQFF. Here the CDR3 DNA reads TGCGCCAGCAGCTTGGGCGCGACTCCCACGAATGAGCAGTTCTTC.

The chain couples TRBV5-4 to TRBJ2-7, with 11 bases that match TRBD2. Looked up from germline, CDR1 is SGHNT and CDR2 is YYREEE (reference sequence). Germline trimming cut 3 bases from V and 2 bases from J; bases unmatched to any gene: 4. The CDR3 loop spans 15 amino acids. The CDR3 region is CASSYLAGGAYEQYF. The CDR3 nucleotides are TGTGCCAGCAGCTACCTAGCGGGAGGCGCCTACGAGCAGTACTTC. Full variable domain (rest looked up from reference TRBV5-4 and TRBJ2-7): ETGVTQSPTHLIKTRGQQVTLRCSSQSGHNTVSWYQQALGQGPQFIFQYYREEENGRGNFPPRFSGLQFPNYSSELNVNALELDDSALYLCASSYLAGGAYEQYFGPGTRLTVT.

The chain links TRBV9 to TRBJ1-2; D is uncertain. The length of the CDR3 is 13 residues. V was shortened by 0 bases and J by 8 bases, with 11 bases between the two germline ends. CDR1 and CDR2 (germline): SGDLS, YYNGEE. The CDR3 DNA is TGTGCCAGCAGCGTAGGAGTAGCCGTCGGCTACACCTTC. This codes for CASSVGVAVGYTF.

The rearrangement links TRBV7-2 to TRBJ1-2, with a weak D call TRBD1 (5 bases). The CDR3 runs to 15 residues. Germline V lookup: CDR1 SGHTA, CDR2 FQGNSA. The V end was cut by 5 bases, the J end by 4 bases, with 17 bases between. CDR3 sequence (DNA): TGTGCCAGCAGCGAGATTTCAGGGAGCGGCTATGGCTACACCTTC. Protein sequence: CASSEISGSGYGYTF.

The CDR3 DNA reads as TGTGCCAGCAACGGACTAGCGAGGAACACCGGGGAGCTGTTTTTT. It codes for CASNGLARNTGELFF. This sequence joins TRBV2 and TRBJ2-2; 9 bases map to TRBD2. Germline CDR1 and CDR2: SNHLY and FYNNEI. Trimming took 7 bases from V and 1 from J; bases not matched to a gene: 4. The CDR3 runs to 15 residues.

J is TRBJ2-1 and V is TRBV4-3; D remains ambiguous. Germline V CDR1 and CDR2: LGHNA, YSLEER. The CDR3 is 12 residues long. Trimming cost V 2 bases and J 7 bases, with 6 bases left between them. Here the CDR3 DNA reads TGCGCCAGCAGCCAAAATCGGAATGAGCAGTTCTTC. Its protein product is CASSQNRNEQFF.

CDR3 in amino acids: CASSHRLAGNEQFF. The DNA for the CDR3 is TGTGCCAGCAGTCACAGACTAGCGGGCAATGAGCAGTTCTTC. V usage is TRBV5-4 and J usage is TRBJ2-1, with 10 bases that match TRBD2. With 5 bases clipped from V and 6 bases from J, the junction kept 5 bases outside the gene matches. Germline CDR1 reads SGHNT; CDR2 reads YYREEE (reference sequence). The CDR3 length is 14 residues. Filled out from reference TRBV5-4 and TRBJ2-1, the complete variable domain reads ETGVTQSPTHLIKTRGQQVTLRCSSQSGHNTVSWYQQALGQGPQFIFQYYREEENGRGNFPPRFSGLQFPNYSSELNVNALELDDSALYLCASSHRLAGNEQFFGPGTRLTVL.

The chain links TRBV6-1 to TRBJ1-5; the D is unclear. CDR1 and CDR2 from the germline V gene are MNHNS and SASEGT. The CDR3 covers 14 residues. With 11 bases removed from V and 5 bases from J, the gap between germline ends came to 19 bases. CDR3 in DNA: TGTGCCGCCTGGGCCGGTCACGGGTATCAGCCCCAGCATTTT. Protein sequence: CAAWAGHGYQPQHF.

V gene TRBV29-1 combines with J gene TRBJ2-3; tentatively, D is TRBD1 or TRBD2 (6 bases each). This CDR3 contains 15 residues. The V and J ends lost 4 bases and 1 base respectively, with 15 bases between them. Germline-derived CDR1 and CDR2 are SQVTM and ANQGSEA. CDR3 coding DNA: TGCAGCGTTGTAGGGGCAGGGGAGGGCACAGATACGCAGTATTTT. Protein: CSVVGAGEGTDTQYF.

This CDR3 reads CASSSRWGHRNQPQHF. The CDR3, as DNA: TGCGCCAGCAGCTCAAGGTGGGGACATCGCAATCAGCCCCAGCATTTT. The chain is built from TRBV4-1 and TRBJ1-5, with D perhaps TRBD1 (6 bases). Per the germline V gene, CDR1 is MGHRA and CDR2 is YSYEKL. Between the trimmed V and J ends, which lost 5 bases and 2 bases, there was a span of 16 bases. The length of the CDR3 is 16 residues.

The chain is built from TRBV19 and TRBJ2-1, with 10 bases fitting TRBD2. Looked up from germline, CDR1 is LNHDA and CDR2 is SQIVND (reference sequence). The V segment lost 5 bases and the J segment 8 bases; nucleotides outside the gene matches: 15. The CDR3 contains 17 residues. CDR3 in DNA: TGTGCCAGTAGTCCCTCTCTAGCGGGAGTCGGTAAGGATGAGCAGTTCTTC. This translates into CASSPSLAGVGKDEQFF.

The chain carries TRBV29-1 and TRBJ2-3; TRBD2 matches 10 bases. Germline V gives CDR1 SQVTM, CDR2 ANQGSEA. There are 19 residues in the CDR3. Trimming at V came to 7 bases and at J to 0 bases, leaving 19 bases not matched to a gene. The CDR3, as DNA: TGCAGCGCGAATATAGGCGGGACTAGCGCTACCCTTAGCACAGATACGCAGTATTTT. Translated, it gives CSANIGGTSATLSTDTQYF.

The chain is built from TRBV27 and TRBJ1-5; D gene unclear. The V end lost 2 bases, the J end lost 0 bases, and 5 bases lay between the germline ends. The CDR3 covers 14 residues. CDR1 and CDR2 from the germline V gene are MNHEY and SMNVEV (reference sequence). The CDR3 loop is CASSLRDSNQPQHF. The CDR3 DNA is TGTGCCAGCAGTTTAAGGGATAGCAATCAGCCCCAGCATTTT.

The chain combines TRBV2 with TRBJ1-5; D is unresolved. V was pared by 4 bases and J by 0 bases, with 10 bases between. The CDR3 is 15 residues long. The V gene's germline CDR1 is SNHLY and CDR2 FYNNEI. The CDR3 nucleotides are TGTGCCAGCAGTGTATCAGTTTATAGCAATCAGCCCCAGCATTTT. Translated: CASSVSVYSNQPQHF.